This T cell receptor beta chain was captured in a study of type 1 regulatory T cells. Germline CDR1 is SGHTA and CDR2 is FQGNSA. Trimming removed 4 bases from V and 1 base from J, with 10 bases in between. The CDR3 is 15 residues long. A word on this clonotype: As yet, its antigen is unknown.

TCRdb re-called the reads through MiXCR, storing one row per CDR3 protein. The sample yields more than 50,000 distinct CDR3 sequences, 55% to 65% seen once. This TCR derives from a human donor in good health. Specimen: cultured non-Tr1 T cells, either the whole culture or a sorted T cell fraction (not recorded which). The gene calls are TRBV7-2 and TRBJ2-2, with D perhaps TRBD1 (6 bases). The chain's CDR3 is CASSWKQGNTGELFF. As DNA, the CDR3 is TGTGCCAGCAGCTGGAAACAGGGGAACACCGGGGAGCTGTTTTTT.